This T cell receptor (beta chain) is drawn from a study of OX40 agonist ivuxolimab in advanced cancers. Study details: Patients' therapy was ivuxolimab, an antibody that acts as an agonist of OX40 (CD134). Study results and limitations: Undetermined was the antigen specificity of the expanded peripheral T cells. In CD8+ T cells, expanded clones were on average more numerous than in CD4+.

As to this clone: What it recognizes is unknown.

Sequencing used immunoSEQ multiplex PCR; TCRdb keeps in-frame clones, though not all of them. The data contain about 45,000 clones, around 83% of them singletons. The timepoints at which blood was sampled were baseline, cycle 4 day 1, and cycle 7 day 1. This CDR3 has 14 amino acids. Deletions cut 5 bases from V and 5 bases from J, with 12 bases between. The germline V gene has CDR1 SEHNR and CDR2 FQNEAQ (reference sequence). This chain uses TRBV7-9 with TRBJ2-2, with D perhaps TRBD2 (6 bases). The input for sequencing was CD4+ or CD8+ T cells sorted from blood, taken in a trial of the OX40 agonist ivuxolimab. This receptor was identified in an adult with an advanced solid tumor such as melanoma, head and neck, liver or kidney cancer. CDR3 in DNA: TGTGCCAGCAGCCTAAGGAGGGTTACCGGGGAGCTGTTTTTT. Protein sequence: CASSLRRVTGELFF. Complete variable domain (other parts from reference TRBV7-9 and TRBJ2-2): DTGVSQNPRHKITKRGQNVTFRCDPISEHNRLYWYRQTLGQGPEFLTYFQNEAQLEKSRLLSDRFSAERPKGSFSTLEIQRTEQGDSAMYLCASSLRRVTGELFFGEGSRLTVL.